The 20 T cell receptor beta chains given below trace back to one sample, sequenced in a study of cytomegalovirus exposure and HLA in healthy donors. A multiplex PCR was run with 60 Vbeta primers and 13 Jbeta primers. The method was immunoSEQ multiplex PCR; TCRdb's version includes in-frame clones alone and lacks a portion of them. The sample lists roughly 150,000 clones; approximately 75% were seen once. The source material was PBMCs. The receptors here all came from a woman younger than 35 in good health and CMV-seronegative.

This clone was seen once. The rearrangement joins TRBV27 to TRBJ2-3; D not certain. The CDR3 runs to 13 residues. Per germline, CDR1 MNHEY and CDR2 SMNVEV (reference sequence). Trimming shortened V by 0 bases and J by 6 bases, and 7 bases separated the two germline ends. CDR3 region: CASSLSARDTQYF. The CDR3 DNA is TGTGCCAGCAGTTTATCTGCGCGGGATACGCAGTATTTT.

The gene calls are TRBV15 and TRBJ2-7; 9 bases map to TRBD1. The CDR3 spans 14 residues. Germline-derived CDR1 and CDR2 are LNHNV and YYDKDF (reference sequence). J lost 0 bases, V lost 4 bases, and 1 base had no gene match. CDR3 region: CATSMDRGSYEQYF. The CDR3 coding sequence is TGTGCCACCAGCATGGACAGGGGCTCCTACGAGCAGTACTTC.

The chain carries TRBV4-1 and TRBJ1-5; D gene unclear. The V gene's germline CDR1 is MGHRA and CDR2 YSYEKL. V lost 0 bases to trimming and J lost 2 bases, with 11 bases between them. The CDR3 has 16 amino acids. The CDR3, as DNA: TGCGCCAGCAGCCAAGAGGCCGTCCGGGGCAATCAGCCCCAGCATTTT. Translated: CASSQEAVRGNQPQHF.

The chain has TRBV19 and TRBJ2-2, with D perhaps TRBD2 (5 bases). Trimming removed 3 bases from V and 4 bases from J, with 18 bases in between. The CDR3 runs to 17 residues. Per the germline V gene, CDR1 is LNHDA and CDR2 is SQIVND (reference sequence). The CDR3 region is CASSIWAGGPGTGELFF. In DNA form, the CDR3 reads TGTGCCAGTAGTATCTGGGCGGGCGGGCCTGGCACCGGGGAGCTGTTTTTT.

V usage is TRBV9 and J usage is TRBJ2-5, with 9 bases fitting TRBD2. Germline assignment: CDR1 SGDLS and CDR2 YYNGEE. The V gene end was trimmed by 2 bases and the J gene end by 5 bases; junction bases not matched to a gene: 13. The CDR3 loop spans 17 amino acids. The CDR3 spells CASSVLGSGGRAETQYF. The CDR3 DNA reads as TGTGCCAGCAGCGTTCTCGGGTCCGGCGGGAGGGCGGAGACCCAGTACTTC.

The CDR3 region is CASSAQGIGEKLFF. For the CDR3, the DNA is TGTGCCAGCAGTGCACAGGGAATAGGTGAAAAACTGTTTTTT. The chain joins TRBV2 to TRBJ1-4; weak D call: TRBD1 (6 bases). The CDR3 consists of 14 residues. Germline CDR1 is SNHLY and CDR2 is FYNNEI. Trimming pared 4 bases from V and 7 bases from J, leaving 13 bases between.

The chain couples TRBV9 to TRBJ1-6, with 8 bases identical to TRBD1. The CDR3 runs 18 residues. The V gene end was trimmed by 1 base and the J gene end by 7 bases; junction bases not matched to a gene: 13. Germline loops: CDR1 SGDLS, CDR2 YYNGEE. In DNA form, the CDR3 reads TGTGCCAGCAGCGTAACGCCGACAGGGGTTGAGTTCAATTCACCCCTCCACTTT. Residues: CASSVTPTGVEFNSPLHF.

The CDR3, as DNA: TGTGCCAGCAGCCCCGTGGCGGGGGCTCTGAATGAGCAGTTCTTC. Its translation: CASSPVAGALNEQFF. V is TRBV7-9 and J is TRBJ2-1, with D possibly TRBD2 on 7 matching bases. CDR3 length: 15 residues. Germline CDR1 is SEHNR and CDR2 is FQNEAQ (reference sequence). Trimming removed 5 bases from V and 7 bases from J, with 18 bases in between.

The chain recombines TRBV25-1 with TRBJ2-3; D remains ambiguous. The V end lost 4 bases, the J end lost 3 bases, and 5 bases lay between the germline ends. The CDR3 consists of 12 residues. Germline loops: CDR1 MGHDK, CDR2 SYGVNS. Here the CDR3 DNA reads TGTGCCAGCAGTGGCCAGACAGATACGCAGTATTTT. Residues: CASSGQTDTQYF.

This clone has only a few counts. The junction shows a germline mismatch at one end, possibly a read error. The chain couples TRBV7-9 to TRBJ2-5; 8 bases are a match to TRBD2. Germline lookup yields CDR1 SEHNR and CDR2 FQNEAQ (reference sequence). The CDR3 sequence is 12 residues long. The CDR3 spells CSSGREGETQYF. In nucleotides, the CDR3 is TGTTCCAGCGGTCGGGAGGGTGAGACCCAGTACTTC. Based on the CDR3 plus reference TRBV7-9 and TRBJ2-5, the full variable domain is DTGVSQNPRHKITKRGQNVTFRCDPISEHNRLYWYRQTLGQGPEFLTYFQNEAQLEKSRLLSDRFSAERPKGSFSTLEIQRTEQGDSAMYLCSSGREGETQYFGPGTRLLVL.

This chain joins TRBV6-5 and TRBJ1-2; no reliable D call. The CDR3 extends over 15 amino acids. Germline V gene data show CDR1 as MNHEY and CDR2 as SVGAGI. The germline V and J ends were trimmed by 3 bases and 5 bases, with 16 bases remaining between them. The CDR3 nucleotides read TGTGCCAGCAGTTATAGGACCTTCCGAGGGTATGGCTACACCTTC. Protein: CASSYRTFRGYGYTF.

This chain joins TRBV7-9 and TRBJ2-3; 7 positions match TRBD2. This CDR3 is 18 amino acids long. Germline lookup yields CDR1 SEHNR and CDR2 FQNEAQ (reference sequence). V was clipped by 4 bases and J by 0 bases; unmatched bases: 13. CDR3 region: CASSSGRGLADSTDTQYF. CDR3 in DNA: TGTGCCAGCAGCTCTGGGCGAGGGCTAGCGGACAGCACAGATACGCAGTATTTT. Drawing the rest from reference TRBV7-9 and TRBJ2-3, the complete variable domain is DTGVSQNPRHKITKRGQNVTFRCDPISEHNRLYWYRQTLGQGPEFLTYFQNEAQLEKSRLLSDRFSAERPKGSFSTLEIQRTEQGDSAMYLCASSSGRGLADSTDTQYFGPGTRLTVL.

The chain combines TRBV7-9 with TRBJ1-5; weak D call: TRBD1 (6 bases). Germline-derived CDR1 and CDR2 are SEHNR and FQNEAQ (reference sequence). The CDR3 contains 13 residues. Trimming took 5 bases from V and 7 from J, leaving 12 bases between them. CDR3 nucleotide sequence: TGTGCCAGCAGCCCCCTGGACAGCCAGCCCCAGCATTTT. It codes for CASSPLDSQPQHF.

The V gene is TRBV11-2, the J gene TRBJ2-3; D might be TRBD2 (6 bases). The ends were cut back, 6 bases at V and 0 bases at J, with 13 bases in the middle. The CDR3 has 15 residues. Germline assignment: CDR1 SGHAT and CDR2 FQNNGV. The CDR3 protein is CASSFGGLSTDTQYF. DNA of the CDR3: TGTGCCAGCAGTTTTGGGGGGTTAAGCACAGATACGCAGTATTTT.

The chain employs TRBV7-8 and TRBJ1-2; maybe TRBD1 (6 bases). The ends were cut back, 5 bases at V and 5 bases at J, with 12 bases in the middle. This CDR3 comprises 13 residues. CDR1 and CDR2 from the germline V gene are SGHVS and FQNEAQ. CDR3 in DNA: TGTGCCAGCAGCCCACGAACAGGGTATGGCTACACCTTC. It is translated as CASSPRTGYGYTF. Looking up the rest from reference TRBV7-8 and TRBJ1-2 gives the full variable domain: GAGVSQSPRYKVAKRGQDVALRCDPISGHVSLFWYQQALGQGPEFLTYFQNEAQLDKSGLPSDRFFAERPEGSVSTLKIQRTQQEDSAVYLCASSPRTGYGYTFGSGTRLTVV.

This clone turned up a few times. The chain uses TRBV7-9 and TRBJ2-5, with D possibly being TRBD2 (5 bases). Germline CDR1 SEHNR, CDR2 FQNEAQ (reference sequence). V shed 1 base and J shed 5 bases, with 8 bases lying between them. The CDR3 has 13 amino acids. CDR3 in DNA: TGTGCCAGCAGCTTAGACCGGGGTGAGACCCAGTACTTC. This sequence encodes CASSLDRGETQYF.

The gene calls are TRBV6-6 and TRBJ1-1, with 7 nucleotides matching TRBD1. This CDR3 contains 14 residues. J was trimmed by 6 bases and V by 2 bases; bases with no gene match: 6. The germline V gene encodes CDR1 MNHNY and CDR2 SVGAGI (reference sequence). CDR3 sequence (DNA): TGTGCCAGCAGTTACGACAGGGCCGGTGCTGAAGCTTTCTTT. Its translation is CASSYDRAGAEAFF.

The chain couples TRBV28 to TRBJ1-5, with TRBD1 identical over 8 bases. V lost 1 base, J lost 5 bases, and 7 bases stayed unmatched. The CDR3 is 16 amino acids. Germline V lookup: CDR1 MDHEN, CDR2 SYDVKM. For the CDR3, the DNA is TGTGCCAGCAGTTTATTCGGCAGGGGGCAGGATCAGCCCCAGCATTTT. Protein product: CASSLFGRGQDQPQHF.

On this clone itself: Compared with germline, one end of the junction differs, possibly owing to a read error. The V call is TRBV7-9, the J call TRBJ1-2; 12 bases are a match to TRBD1. This CDR3 has 17 residues. Germline assignment: CDR1 SEHNR and CDR2 FQNEAQ (reference sequence). In DNA form, the CDR3 reads TGTTCCAGCAGCTTAAGGGGACAGGGGGCGCGGAACTATGGCTACACCTTC. Translation gives CSSSLRGQGARNYGYTF.

The chain couples TRBV19 to TRBJ2-3, with 7 bases matching TRBD1. The J segment lost 0 bases and the V segment lost 3 bases, leaving 3 bases of the junction unmatched. CDR1 is LNHDA and CDR2 is SQIVND in the germline V gene (reference sequence). The CDR3 covers 15 residues. DNA for the CDR3: TGTGCCAGTAGTATGGGACAGAGTAGCACAGATACGCAGTATTTT. Protein product: CASSMGQSSTDTQYF.